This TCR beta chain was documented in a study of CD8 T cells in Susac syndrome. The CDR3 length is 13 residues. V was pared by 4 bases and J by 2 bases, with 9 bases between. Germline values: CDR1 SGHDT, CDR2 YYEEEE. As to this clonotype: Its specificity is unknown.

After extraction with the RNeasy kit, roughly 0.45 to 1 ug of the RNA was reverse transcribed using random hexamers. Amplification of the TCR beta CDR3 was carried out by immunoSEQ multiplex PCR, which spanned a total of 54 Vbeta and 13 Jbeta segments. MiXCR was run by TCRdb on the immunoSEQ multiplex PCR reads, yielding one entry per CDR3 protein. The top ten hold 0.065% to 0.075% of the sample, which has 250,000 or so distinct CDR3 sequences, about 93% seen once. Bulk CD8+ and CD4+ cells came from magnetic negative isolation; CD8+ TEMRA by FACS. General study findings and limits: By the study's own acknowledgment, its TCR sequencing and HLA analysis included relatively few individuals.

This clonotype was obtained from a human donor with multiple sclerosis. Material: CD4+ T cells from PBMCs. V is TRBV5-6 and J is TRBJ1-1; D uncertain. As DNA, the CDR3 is TGTGCCAGCAGCAAGGAAAGCAACACTGAAGCTTTCTTT. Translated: CASSKESNTEAFF.